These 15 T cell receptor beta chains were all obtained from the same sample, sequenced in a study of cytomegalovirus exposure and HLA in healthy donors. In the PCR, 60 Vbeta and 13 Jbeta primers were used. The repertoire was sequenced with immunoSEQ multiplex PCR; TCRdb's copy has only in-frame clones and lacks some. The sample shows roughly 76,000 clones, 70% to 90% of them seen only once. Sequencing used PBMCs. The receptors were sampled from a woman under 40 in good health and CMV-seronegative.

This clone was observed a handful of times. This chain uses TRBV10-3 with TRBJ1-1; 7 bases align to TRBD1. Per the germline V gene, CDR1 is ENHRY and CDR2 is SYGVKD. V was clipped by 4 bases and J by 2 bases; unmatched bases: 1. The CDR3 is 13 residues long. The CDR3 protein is CAISAGGNTEAFF. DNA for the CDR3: TGTGCCATCAGTGCAGGGGGTAACACTGAAGCTTTCTTT.

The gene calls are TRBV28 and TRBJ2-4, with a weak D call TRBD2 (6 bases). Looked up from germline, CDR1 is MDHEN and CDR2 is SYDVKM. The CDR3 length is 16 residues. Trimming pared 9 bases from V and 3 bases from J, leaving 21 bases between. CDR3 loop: CASSLGPTGGKNIQYF. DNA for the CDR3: TGTGCCAGTAGTCTAGGCCCGACCGGGGGCAAAAACATTCAGTACTTC.

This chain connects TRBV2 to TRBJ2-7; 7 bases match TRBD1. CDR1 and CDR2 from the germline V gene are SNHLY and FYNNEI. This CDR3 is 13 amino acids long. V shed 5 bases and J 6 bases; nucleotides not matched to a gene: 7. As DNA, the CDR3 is TGTGCCAGCAGTTTGACAGGGTTAGGCGAGCAGTACTTC. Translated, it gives CASSLTGLGEQYF.

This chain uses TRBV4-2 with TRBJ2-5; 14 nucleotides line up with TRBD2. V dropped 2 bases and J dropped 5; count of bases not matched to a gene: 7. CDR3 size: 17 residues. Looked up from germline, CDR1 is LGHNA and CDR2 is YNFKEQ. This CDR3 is CASSQTGTSGRMETQYF. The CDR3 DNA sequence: TGTGCCAGCAGCCAAACTGGGACTAGCGGGAGAATGGAGACCCAGTACTTC.

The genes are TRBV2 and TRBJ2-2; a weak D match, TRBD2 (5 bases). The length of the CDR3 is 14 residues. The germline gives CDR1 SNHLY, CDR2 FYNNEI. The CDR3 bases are TGTGTTTCACGGAGCGGACCCAACACCGGGGAGCTGTTTTTT. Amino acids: CVSRSGPNTGELFF.

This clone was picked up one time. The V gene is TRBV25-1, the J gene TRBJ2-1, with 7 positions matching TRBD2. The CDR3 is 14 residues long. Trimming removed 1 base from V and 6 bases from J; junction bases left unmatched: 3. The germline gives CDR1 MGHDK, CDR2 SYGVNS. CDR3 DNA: TGTGCCAGCAGTGAATGGGGCGGGAGCAATGAGCAGTTCTTC. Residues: CASSEWGGSNEQFF.

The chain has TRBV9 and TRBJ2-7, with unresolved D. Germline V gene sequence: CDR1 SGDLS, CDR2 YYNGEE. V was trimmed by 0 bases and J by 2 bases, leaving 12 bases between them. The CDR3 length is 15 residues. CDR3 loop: CASSVGDGLTYEQYF. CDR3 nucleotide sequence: TGTGCCAGCAGCGTAGGAGATGGTCTTACCTACGAGCAGTACTTC.

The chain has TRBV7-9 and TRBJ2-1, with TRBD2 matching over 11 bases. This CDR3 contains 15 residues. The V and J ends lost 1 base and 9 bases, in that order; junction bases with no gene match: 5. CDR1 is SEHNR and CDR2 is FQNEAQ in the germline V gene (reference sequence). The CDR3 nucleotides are TGTGCCAGCAGCTTAGAACTAGCGGGAGTGGGTGAGCAGTTCTTC. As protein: CASSLELAGVGEQFF.

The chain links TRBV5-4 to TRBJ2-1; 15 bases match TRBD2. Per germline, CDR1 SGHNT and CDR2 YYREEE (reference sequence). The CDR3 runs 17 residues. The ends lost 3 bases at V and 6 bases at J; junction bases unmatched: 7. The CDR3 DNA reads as TGTGCCAGCAGCTGGAGACAGGGACTAGCGGGGGGCAATGAGCAGTTCTTC. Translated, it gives CASSWRQGLAGGNEQFF.

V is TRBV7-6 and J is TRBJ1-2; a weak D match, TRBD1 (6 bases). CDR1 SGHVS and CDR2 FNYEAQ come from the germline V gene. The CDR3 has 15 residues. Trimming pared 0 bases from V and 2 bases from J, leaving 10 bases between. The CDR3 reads CASSLAGDNNYGYTF. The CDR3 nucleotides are TGTGCCAGCAGCTTAGCCGGGGACAACAACTATGGCTACACCTTC. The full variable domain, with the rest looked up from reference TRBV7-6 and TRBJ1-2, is GAGVSQSPRYKVTKRGQDVALRCDPISGHVSLYWYRQALGQGPEFLTYFNYEAQQDKSGLPNDRFSAERPEGSISTLTIQRTEQRDSAMYRCASSLAGDNNYGYTFGSGTRLTVV.

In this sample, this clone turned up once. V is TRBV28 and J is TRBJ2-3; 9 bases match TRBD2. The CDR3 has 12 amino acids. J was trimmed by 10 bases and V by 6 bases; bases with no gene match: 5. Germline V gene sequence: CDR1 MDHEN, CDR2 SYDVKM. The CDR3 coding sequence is TGTGCCAGCAGCCCCAAGCGGGAGGCGCAGTATTTT. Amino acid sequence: CASSPKREAQYF.

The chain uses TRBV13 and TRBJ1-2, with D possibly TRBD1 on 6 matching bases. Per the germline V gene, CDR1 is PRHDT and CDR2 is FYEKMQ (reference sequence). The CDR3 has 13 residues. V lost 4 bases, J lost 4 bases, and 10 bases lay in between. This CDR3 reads CASSSGHLYGYTF. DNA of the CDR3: TGTGCCAGCAGCTCGGGACACCTCTATGGCTACACCTTC.

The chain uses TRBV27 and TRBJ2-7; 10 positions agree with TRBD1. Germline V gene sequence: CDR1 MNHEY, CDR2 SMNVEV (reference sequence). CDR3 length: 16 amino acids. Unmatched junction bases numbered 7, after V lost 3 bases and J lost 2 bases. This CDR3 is CASSFSFGQGAYEQYF. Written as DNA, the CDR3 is TGTGCCAGCAGTTTCTCTTTTGGACAGGGGGCCTACGAGCAGTACTTC.

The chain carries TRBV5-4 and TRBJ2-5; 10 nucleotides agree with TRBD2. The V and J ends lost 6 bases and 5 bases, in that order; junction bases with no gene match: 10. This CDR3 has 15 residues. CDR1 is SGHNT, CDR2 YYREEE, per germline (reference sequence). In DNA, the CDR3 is TGTGCCAGCAACCCAGCGGGAGGGCCCCGGGAGACCCAGTACTTC. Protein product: CASNPAGGPRETQYF.

CDR3 in DNA: TGCGCCAGCAGCTTGATTGGCCCCCCAACCTACGAGCAGTACTTC. Amino acid sequence: CASSLIGPPTYEQYF. The chain combines TRBV5-1 with TRBJ2-7; unclear D gene. The CDR3 extends over 15 amino acids. V gave up 1 base and J gave up 2 bases, with 13 bases separating them. Germline CDR1 SGHRS, CDR2 YFSETQ. The full variable domain, in which reference TRBV5-1 and TRBJ2-7 provide the parts outside the CDR3, is KAGVTQTPRYLIKTRGQQVTLSCSPISGHRSVSWYQQTPGQGLQFLFEYFSETQRNKGNFPGRFSGRQFSNSRSEMNVSTLELGDSALYLCASSLIGPPTYEQYFGPGTRLTVT.